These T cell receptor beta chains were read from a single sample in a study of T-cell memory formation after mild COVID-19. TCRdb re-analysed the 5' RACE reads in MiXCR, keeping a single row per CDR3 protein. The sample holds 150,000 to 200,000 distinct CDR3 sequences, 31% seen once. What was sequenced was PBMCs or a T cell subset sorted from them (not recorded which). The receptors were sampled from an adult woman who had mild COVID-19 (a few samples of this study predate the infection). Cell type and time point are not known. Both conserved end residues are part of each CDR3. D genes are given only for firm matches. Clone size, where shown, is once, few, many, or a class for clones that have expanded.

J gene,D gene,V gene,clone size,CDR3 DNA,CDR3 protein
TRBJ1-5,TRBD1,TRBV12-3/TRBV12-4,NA,TGTGCCAGCAGTAAGGCGTCAGGGGGCCGCAATCAGCCCCAGCATTTT,CASSKASGGRNQPQHF
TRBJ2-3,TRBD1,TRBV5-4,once,TGTGCCAGCAGCTACCGGACAGGGGCAAACACAGATACGCAGTATTTT,CASSYRTGANTDTQYF
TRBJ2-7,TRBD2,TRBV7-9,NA,TGTGCCAGCAGCCCGATAGCGGGGTCCTACGAGCAGTACTTC,CASSPIAGSYEQYF
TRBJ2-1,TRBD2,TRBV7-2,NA,TGTGCCAGCAGCTTAGGCGGGAGGGCCAAGGTTGAGCAGTTCTTC,CASSLGGRAKVEQFF
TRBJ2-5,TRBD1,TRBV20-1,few,TGCAGCGACAGGGGGCAAGAGACCCAGTACTTC,CSDRGQETQYF
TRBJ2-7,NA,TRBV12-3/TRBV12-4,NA,TGTGCCAGCAGTTTTAGTTCGGCCTATGAGCAGTACTTC,CASSFSSAYEQYF
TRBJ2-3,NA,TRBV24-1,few,TGTGCCACCAGTGATTCGACAGATACGCAGTATTTT,CATSDSTDTQYF
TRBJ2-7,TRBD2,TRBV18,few,TGTGCCAGCTCCACTGCGGGAGAGAACTACGAGCAGTACTTC,CASSTAGENYEQYF
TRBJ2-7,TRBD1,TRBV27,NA,TGTGCCAGCAGTTTATCCACAGGGGGCGGGTACGAGCAGTACTTC,CASSLSTGGGYEQYF
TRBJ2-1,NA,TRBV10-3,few,TGTGCCATCAGTGAAATAGGAGTGTCCTACAATGAGCAGTTCTTC,CAISEIGVSYNEQFF
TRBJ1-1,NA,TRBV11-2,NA,TGTGCCAGCACGATAGGACAGAACACTGAAGCTTTCTTT,CASTIGQNTEAFF
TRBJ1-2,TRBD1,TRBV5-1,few,TGCGCCAGCATCATCCGTCGGGACAGGGAAGGCTACACCTTC,CASIIRRDREGYTF
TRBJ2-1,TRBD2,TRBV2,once,TGTGCCAGCAGTGATCCTATGACAGCGGGGGTTATATACAATGAGCAGTTCTTC,CASSDPMTAGVIYNEQFF
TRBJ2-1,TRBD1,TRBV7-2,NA,TGTGCCAGCAGCTTGGAACAGGGGGTATACAATGAGCAGTTCTTC,CASSLEQGVYNEQFF
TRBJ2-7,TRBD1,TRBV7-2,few,TGTGCCAGCAGCTCTGATCAGGGGGCATACGAGCAGTACTTC,CASSSDQGAYEQYF
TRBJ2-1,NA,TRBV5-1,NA,TGCGCCAGCAGCTTGATTAGCGGCACGTACAATGAGCAGTTCTTC,CASSLISGTYNEQFF
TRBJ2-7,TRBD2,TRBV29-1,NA,TGCAGCGTAGAGGTAGCGGGGCCCAGCTCCTACGAGCAGTACTTC,CSVEVAGPSSYEQYF
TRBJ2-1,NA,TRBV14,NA,TGTGCCAGCAGCCAAGCCCGGACGCCATACAATGAGCAGTTCTTC,CASSQARTPYNEQFF
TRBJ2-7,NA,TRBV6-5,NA,TGTGCCGTATCAGGAAACGGGGCCGAGCAGTACTTC,CAVSGNGAEQYF
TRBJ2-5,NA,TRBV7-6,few,TGTGCCAGCAGCTCCCTCATGGGGACCACCCAAGAGACCCAGTACTTC,CASSSLMGTTQETQYF
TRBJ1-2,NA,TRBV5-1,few,TGCGCCAGCAGCTCTTGGGACGCCTCCTATGGCTACACCTTC,CASSSWDASYGYTF
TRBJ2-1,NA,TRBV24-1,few,TGTGCCACCAGTGATTTGAGGGGGGGTGAGCAGTTCTTC,CATSDLRGGEQFF
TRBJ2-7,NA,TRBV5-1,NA,TGCGCCAGCAGCTGGGGACCCACCCTTACCTACGAGCAGTACTTC,CASSWGPTLTYEQYF
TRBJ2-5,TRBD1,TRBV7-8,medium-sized,TGTGCCAGCAGCTCCAGCAGGGGGTATGAAGAGACCCAGTACTTC,CASSSSRGYEETQYF
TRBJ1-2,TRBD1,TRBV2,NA,TGTGCCAGCAGTGAAGGGGGACAGGGCCTATATGGCTACACCTTC,CASSEGGQGLYGYTF
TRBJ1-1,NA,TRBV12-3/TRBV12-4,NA,TGTGCCAGCAGCCCGGGACACCAGAACACTGAAGCTTTCTTT,CASSPGHQNTEAFF
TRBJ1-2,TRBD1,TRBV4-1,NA,TGCGCCAGCAGCCTGGACAGGGGCCAATATGGCTACACCTTC,CASSLDRGQYGYTF
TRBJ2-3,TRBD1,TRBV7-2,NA,TGTGCCAGCCTAGAAGGGGGCCTCACAGATACGCAGTATTTT,CASLEGGLTDTQYF
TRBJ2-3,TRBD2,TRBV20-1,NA,TGCAGTGCTAGAGTAGGTAGCGGGATCACAGATACGCAGTATTTT,CSARVGSGITDTQYF
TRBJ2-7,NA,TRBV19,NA,TGTGCCAGTAGTATAAGAGGCATGGGCTACGAGCAGTACTTC,CASSIRGMGYEQYF
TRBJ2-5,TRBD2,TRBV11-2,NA,TGTGCCAGCAGCTTAGGCGGGAGGGATATTGAGACCCAGTACTTC,CASSLGGRDIETQYF
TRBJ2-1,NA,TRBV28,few,TGTGCCAGCAGTTCACGCGGGTCGGATGAGCAGTTCTTC,CASSSRGSDEQFF
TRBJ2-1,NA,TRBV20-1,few,TGCAGTGCTCAACCGGGCCCCGGTGAGGATGAGCAGTTCTTC,CSAQPGPGEDEQFF
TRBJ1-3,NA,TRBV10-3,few,TGTGCCTCCAGAGATGGAAACACCATATATTTT,CASRDGNTIYF
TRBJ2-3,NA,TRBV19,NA,TGTGCCAGTAGTTCTAGGGGTGCAGGTACGCAGTATTTT,CASSSRGAGTQYF
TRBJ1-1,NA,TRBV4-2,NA,TGTGCCAGCAGCCCGGAAGAGGGGATGCGGAACACTGAAGCTTTCTTT,CASSPEEGMRNTEAFF
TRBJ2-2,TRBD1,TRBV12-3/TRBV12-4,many,TGTGCCAGCAGTCCCTGGGACAGATCGAACACCGGGGAGCTGTTTTTT,CASSPWDRSNTGELFF
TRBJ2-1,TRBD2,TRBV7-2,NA,TGTGCCAGCAGCCCGGGGACTAGTCTCTCCTACAATGAGCAGTTCTTC,CASSPGTSLSYNEQFF
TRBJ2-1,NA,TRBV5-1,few,TGCGCCAGCAGCCAACCTACAGAGAGCTCCTACAATGAGCAGTTCTTC,CASSQPTESSYNEQFF
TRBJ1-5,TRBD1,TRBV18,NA,TGTGCCAGCTCCGACAGGGGGCCTAGCAATCAGCCCCAGCATTTT,CASSDRGPSNQPQHF
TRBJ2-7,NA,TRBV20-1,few,TGCAGTGCTAGATGGGCGGCAGCCATCTCGGGGAACGAGCAGTACTTC,CSARWAAAISGNEQYF
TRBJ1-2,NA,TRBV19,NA,TGTGCCAGTAGTACTATCGATTCCCGAGGCTATGGCTACACCTTC,CASSTIDSRGYGYTF
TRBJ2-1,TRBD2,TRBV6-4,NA,TGTGCCAGCAGCCTAGCGGGAGAATACGATGAGCAGTTCTTC,CASSLAGEYDEQFF
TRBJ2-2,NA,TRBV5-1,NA,TGCGCCAGCAGCCCCCGCCAGAACGCCGGGGAGCTGTTTTTT,CASSPRQNAGELFF
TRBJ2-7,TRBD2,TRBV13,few,TGTGCCAGCAGCTTAGGGACTAGCGAAAGCTCCTACGAGCAGTACTTC,CASSLGTSESSYEQYF
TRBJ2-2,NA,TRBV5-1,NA,TGCGCCAGCAGCAACCGACTAGCGAACACCGGGGAGCTGTTTTTT,CASSNRLANTGELFF
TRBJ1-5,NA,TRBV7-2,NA,TGTGCCAGCAGCTCCCCCCCTTTGACCCACAATCAGCCCCAGCATTTT,CASSSPPLTHNQPQHF
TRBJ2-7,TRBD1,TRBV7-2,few,TGTGCCAGCAGCTTAGATAGAGGGACAGGGGGCCACGAGCAGTACTTC,CASSLDRGTGGHEQYF
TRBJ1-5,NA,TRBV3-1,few,TGTGCCAGCAGCCAAGAGCGGGGGAATCAGCCCCAGCATTTT,CASSQERGNQPQHF
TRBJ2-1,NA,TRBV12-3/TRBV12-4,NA,TGTGCCAGCAGTTTAGAAGCCTCGCGCGGACCGTATAATGAGCAGTTCTTC,CASSLEASRGPYNEQFF
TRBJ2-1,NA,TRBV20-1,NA,TGCAGTGCTAGAGATGAAGGGAATGAGCAGTTCTTC,CSARDEGNEQFF
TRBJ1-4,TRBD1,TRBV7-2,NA,TGTGCCAGCAGCTCGGACAGGGGTGACGAAAAACTGTTTTTT,CASSSDRGDEKLFF
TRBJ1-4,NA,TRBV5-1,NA,TGCGCCAGCAGCTTGGCCGGTGGTCTGGGGGAAAAACTGTTTTTT,CASSLAGGLGEKLFF
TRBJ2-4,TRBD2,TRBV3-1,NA,TGTGCCAGCAGCCAGGAGAGGCTAGCGGAAAACATTCAGTACTTC,CASSQERLAENIQYF
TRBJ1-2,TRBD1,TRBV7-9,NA,TGTGCCAGCAGCTTCGGACAGGAAAACCTCTATGGCTACACCTTC,CASSFGQENLYGYTF
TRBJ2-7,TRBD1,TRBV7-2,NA,TGTGCCAGCAGTTATGCCCCGGGACAGGGCTCCTACGAGCAGTACTTC,CASSYAPGQGSYEQYF
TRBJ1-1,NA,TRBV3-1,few,TGTGCCAGCAGCCAAGATAGGACACTCGTAGGCACTGAAGCTTTCTTT,CASSQDRTLVGTEAFF
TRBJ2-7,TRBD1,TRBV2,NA,TGTGCCACCATCGATCGGACAGGGGTATACGAGCAGTACTTC,CATIDRTGVYEQYF
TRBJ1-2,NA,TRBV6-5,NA,TGTGCCAGCAGGACAGTCTATGGCTACACCTTC,CASRTVYGYTF